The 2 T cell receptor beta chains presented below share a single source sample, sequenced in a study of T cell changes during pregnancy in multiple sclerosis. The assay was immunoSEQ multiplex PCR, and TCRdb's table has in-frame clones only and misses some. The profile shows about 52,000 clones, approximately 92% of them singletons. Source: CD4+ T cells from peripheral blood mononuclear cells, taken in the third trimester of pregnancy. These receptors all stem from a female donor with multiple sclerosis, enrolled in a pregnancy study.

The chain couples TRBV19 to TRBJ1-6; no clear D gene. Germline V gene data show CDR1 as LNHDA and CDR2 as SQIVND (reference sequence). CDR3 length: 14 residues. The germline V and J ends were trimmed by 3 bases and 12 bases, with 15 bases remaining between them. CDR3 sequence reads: CASSMVSATLPLHF. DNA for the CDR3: TGTGCCAGTAGTATGGTGTCCGCTACTTTACCCCTCCACTTT.

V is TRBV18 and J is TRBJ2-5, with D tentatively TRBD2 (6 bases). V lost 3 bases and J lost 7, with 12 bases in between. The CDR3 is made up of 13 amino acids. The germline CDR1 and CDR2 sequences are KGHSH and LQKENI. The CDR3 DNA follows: TGTGCCAGCTCACCCGGGGGAGTCGGGACCCAGTACTTC. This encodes CASSPGGVGTQYF.